Listed below are T cell receptor beta chains from one sample, sequenced in a study of blood T cell repertoires in COVID-19. Only in-frame clones appear in the TCRdb table, and some are missing; sequencing was by immunoSEQ multiplex PCR. The repertoire has roughly 40,000 clones, approximately 88% of them found once; the top ten carry 3.7%. Input material: peripheral blood. Receptors were obtained from a human donor in a cohort sampled during active COVID-19. CDR3s include the opening cysteine and the closing phenylalanine or tryptophan. The D gene is left open where the match is weak. The size field is filled for only some rows; it gives once, few, many or a size class.

j_gene | abundance | d_gene | v_gene | CDR3nt | CDR3aa
TRBJ1-4 | . | TRBD1 | TRBV28 | TGTGCCAGCACCCAGGGGGACAGGGAGAACGAAAAACTGTTTTTT | CASTQGDRENEKLFF
TRBJ1-4 | . | TRBD1 | TRBV15 | TGTGCCACCAGCAGAGATGGCAGGGGGGTTGAAAAACTGTTTTTT | CATSRDGRGVEKLFF
TRBJ1-2 | large | TRBD1 | TRBV30 | TGTGCCTGGAGTCTCTCTCCGACAGGGGGCGATGGCTACACCTTC | CAWSLSPTGGDGYTF
TRBJ1-1 | . | . | TRBV5-1 | TGCGCCAGCAGCTTGGACCTGAGGACAGAGCATACCCGATTGATGAACACTGAAGCTTTCTTT | CASSLDLRTEHTRLMNTEAFF
TRBJ2-5 | . | TRBD1 | TRBV2 | TGTGCCAGCAGTGATACGGACAGGGGTCCATCGGGGACCCAGTACTTC | CASSDTDRGPSGTQYF
TRBJ2-5 | . | TRBD2 | TRBV7-9 | TGTGCCAGCAGCTTGCGCCTAGCGGCCACGGAAGAGACCCAGTACTTC | CASSLRLAATEETQYF
TRBJ1-1 | . | . | TRBV7-6 | TGTGCCAGCAGTTCGGACATCAACACTGAAGCTTTCTTT | CASSSDINTEAFF
TRBJ1-6 | . | . | TRBV18 | TGTGCCAGCTCACCACCGTTAGGGGCCGATAATTCACCCCTCCACTTT | CASSPPLGADNSPLHF
TRBJ1-6 | . | TRBD1 | TRBV15 | TGTGCCACCAGCAGAGTAGACAGGGACGGTTCACCCCTCCACTTT | CATSRVDRDGSPLHF
TRBJ2-7 | . | TRBD1 | TRBV2 | TGTGCCACCCGGACAGGGCGTCCCTACGAGCAGTACTTC | CATRTGRPYEQYF
TRBJ2-7 | . | . | TRBV3-1/TRBV3-2 | TGTGCCAGCAGCCCCTCCGACAGGCTCTCCTACGAGCAGTACTTC | CASSPSDRLSYEQYF